One and the same sample provided the 24 T cell receptor beta chains below, sequenced in a study of blood T cells in healthy people across ages (dated by TCRdb to about 2015). The method was 5' RACE. Sequencing took place on an Illumina HiSeq 2500. A second roughly 7 to 11 cycle PCR used a sample-barcoded 5' primer and a J-beta primer mix. The raw public reads went through TCRdb reprocessing: fastp at Q25, MiXCR clone calling, in-frame beta chains kept. Each CDR3 protein appears once, grouped with its most common genes and DNA. For this sample the table gives around 1,000,000 distinct CDR3 sequences, of which 25% were detected only once. The ten biggest clones cover around 0.75% of the sample. The sample was also reused in another study, on T cells of mothers and their children.

The specimen sequenced was blood. These receptors all come from a girl aged 2 to 10 in good health.

This chain joins TRBV12-3 or TRBV12-4 and TRBJ2-5; TRBD2 is a possible D gene (6 bases). The CDR3 length is 13 residues. V was clipped by 3 bases and J by 3 bases, with 8 bases between them. The CDR3 loop is CASSFRREETQYF. The DNA for the CDR3 is TGTGCCAGCAGTTTCCGGAGGGAAGAGACCCAGTACTTC.

The chain has TRBV2 and TRBJ1-1; D ambiguous. CDR1 is SNHLY and CDR2 is FYNNEI in the germline V gene. V was clipped by 7 bases and J by 1 base, with 13 bases between them. The CDR3 length is 14 residues. This CDR3 is CASKAGVGNTEAFF. The CDR3 DNA is TGTGCCAGCAAAGCTGGGGTGGGGAACACTGAAGCTTTCTTT.

This chain joins TRBV4-1 and TRBJ2-5, with 8 bases aligning to TRBD2. The CDR3 runs 15 residues. Germline V lookup: CDR1 MGHRA, CDR2 YSYEKL. The V and J ends lost 4 bases and 1 base, in that order; junction bases with no gene match: 5. CDR3 nucleotide sequence: TGCGCCAGCAGCCCCCCCGGGGGGGCCCAAGAGACCCAGTACTTC. Its protein product is CASSPPGGAQETQYF.

Ten or more counts support this clonotype. The genes are TRBV11-2 and TRBJ2-7, with 9 bases lining up with TRBD1. The CDR3 has 15 amino acids. J was trimmed by 2 bases and V by 1 base; bases with no gene match: 3. The germline V gene encodes CDR1 SGHAT and CDR2 FQNNGV. The CDR3 region has the DNA TGTGCCAGCAGCTTAGTCCGGGACAGGGCCTACGAGCAGTACTTC. This gives the protein CASSLVRDRAYEQYF.

V is TRBV19 and J is TRBJ1-5; D remains unclear. This CDR3 is 13 amino acids long. The V gene's germline CDR1 is LNHDA and CDR2 SQIVND (reference sequence). Trimming took 0 bases from V and 5 from J, leaving 5 bases between them. CDR3: CASSIERDQPQHF. The CDR3 region has the DNA TGTGCCAGTAGTATAGAGCGAGATCAGCCCCAGCATTTT.

The chain combines TRBV6-1 with TRBJ1-6; D is perhaps TRBD1 (5 bases). The CDR3 totals 15 residues. Per germline, CDR1 MNHNS and CDR2 SASEGT. The V gene lost 0 bases and the J gene lost 7 bases, with 10 bases spanning the gap. CDR3 DNA: TGTGCCAGCAGTGAAGCCAGGGTTGGAAATTCACCCCTCCACTTT. Protein sequence: CASSEARVGNSPLHF.

The V gene is TRBV3-1, the J gene TRBJ1-1; 9 bases agree with TRBD1. Germline CDR1 LGHDT, CDR2 YNNKEL (reference sequence). The CDR3 length is 15 residues. After removal of 4 bases from V and 4 bases from J, the junction contained 7 bases not matched to a gene. The CDR3 sequence is CASSLGQGVLTEAFF. As DNA, the CDR3 is TGTGCCAGCAGCCTGGGACAGGGAGTGCTCACTGAAGCTTTCTTT.

There are a few counts of this clonotype. DNA for the CDR3: TGTGCCAGCAGCTTGGGCGTGGTGGCTCGAGGGGAGCAGTACTTC. Translation gives CASSLGVVARGEQYF. The chain has TRBV5-4 and TRBJ2-7; D is possibly TRBD2 (5 bases). The CDR3 spans 15 residues. The V gene lost 0 bases and the J gene lost 7 bases, with 17 bases spanning the gap. Germline-derived CDR1 and CDR2 are SGHNT and YYREEE (reference sequence).

This clonotype came up many times. The chain uses TRBV9 and TRBJ2-2; no clear D gene. The CDR3 is made up of 14 amino acids. Trimming stripped 0 bases from V and 0 bases from J, with 3 bases between. The germline CDR1 and CDR2 sequences are SGDLS and YYNGEE. The CDR3, as DNA: TGTGCCAGCAGCGTAGCTCCGAACACCGGGGAGCTGTTTTTT. It yields the protein CASSVAPNTGELFF.

The J gene is TRBJ2-7, the V gene TRBV9, with D perhaps TRBD1 (6 bases). The V gene's germline CDR1 is SGDLS and CDR2 YYNGEE. The CDR3 covers 16 residues. V dropped 0 bases and J dropped 0 bases, with 13 bases sitting between them. The CDR3 bases are TGTGCCAGCAGCGTAGAAAGGGACACCAGCTCCTACGAGCAGTACTTC. It translates to CASSVERDTSSYEQYF.

This clonotype occurred many times. V is TRBV4-2 and J is TRBJ2-1; possible D gene TRBD2, 6 bases. The CDR3 spans 15 residues. Germline assignment: CDR1 LGHNA and CDR2 YNFKEQ. Trimming left V 0 bases short and J 6 bases short, with 12 bases between. The chain's CDR3 is CASSQEGDSLNEQFF. The DNA of the CDR3 is TGTGCCAGCAGCCAAGAGGGGGACTCCCTCAATGAGCAGTTCTTC.

A few counts support this clonotype. The chain recombines TRBV11-2 with TRBJ2-1; 11 nucleotides agree with TRBD2. The CDR3 is made up of 17 amino acids. CDR1 is SGHAT, CDR2 FQNNGV, per germline. Trimming removed 3 bases from V and 8 bases from J; junction bases left unmatched: 12. The CDR3 sequence is CASSLAPSGRLEHEQFF. Here the CDR3 DNA reads TGTGCCAGCAGCTTGGCCCCTAGCGGGAGGTTGGAGCATGAGCAGTTCTTC. Full variable domain (rest looked up from reference TRBV11-2 and TRBJ2-1): EAGVAQSPRYKIIEKRQSVAFWCNPISGHATLYWYQQILGQGPKLLIQFQNNGVVDDSQLPKDRFSAERLKGVDSTLKIQPAKLEDSAVYLCASSLAPSGRLEHEQFFGPGTRLTVL.

This rearrangement joins TRBV18 to TRBJ1-2; D possibly corresponds to TRBD1 (5 bases). The CDR3 is 15 amino acids. Germline V gene lookup returns CDR1 KGHSH and CDR2 LQKENI. The germline V and J ends were trimmed by 3 bases and 3 bases, with 14 bases remaining between them. For the CDR3, the DNA is TGTGCCAGCTCACCGACGGGGACGGGAGACTATGGCTACACCTTC. Its translation is CASSPTGTGDYGYTF.

The rearrangement joins TRBV6-1 to TRBJ1-2, with 9 bases aligning to TRBD1. Trimming removed 7 bases from V and 4 bases from J; junction bases left unmatched: 19. Germline V gives CDR1 MNHNS, CDR2 SASEGT. The CDR3 spans 18 residues. As DNA, the CDR3 is TGTGCCAGCACGAACAGGGGGACAGGGCACCCGAACGGCTATGGCTACACCTTC. This encodes CASTNRGTGHPNGYGYTF.

The rearrangement joins TRBV6-1 to TRBJ2-7, with D maybe TRBD2 (6 bases). Trimming took 3 bases from V and 3 from J, leaving 15 bases between them. Germline V lookup: CDR1 MNHNS, CDR2 SASEGT. The CDR3 contains 15 residues. This CDR3 reads CASSEGTYSDYEQYF. Written as DNA, the CDR3 is TGTGCCAGCAGTGAGGGGACTTATTCGGACTACGAGCAGTACTTC.

V usage is TRBV29-1 and J usage is TRBJ2-7; no definite D call. Germline V gene sequence: CDR1 SQVTM, CDR2 ANQGSEA. This CDR3 has 12 amino acids. V was clipped by 3 bases and J by 0 bases, with 6 bases between them. The DNA for the CDR3 is TGCAGCGTTGAGGGCACCTCCTACGAGCAGTACTTC. As protein: CSVEGTSYEQYF.

This clonotype was detected only a few times. This chain joins TRBV7-9 and TRBJ1-3; no reliable D call. V was trimmed by 1 base and J by 2 bases, leaving 9 bases between them. The germline gives CDR1 SEHNR, CDR2 FQNEAQ (reference sequence). This CDR3 region has 15 residues. The CDR3 nucleotides read TGTGCCAGCAGCTTAGGGTTTTTTACTGGAAACACCATATATTTT. This sequence encodes CASSLGFFTGNTIYF.

The V gene is TRBV28, the J gene TRBJ1-2, with TRBD1 as a possible D gene (6 bases). The germline gives CDR1 MDHEN, CDR2 SYDVKM. The ends were cut back, 5 bases at V and 5 bases at J, with 18 bases in the middle. The CDR3 is 15 residues long. CDR3 sequence reads: CASSPKAGGWYGYTF. CDR3 DNA: TGTGCCAGCAGTCCGAAGGCGGGGGGCTGGTATGGCTACACCTTC.

This clonotype occurred once. The J gene is TRBJ2-1, the V gene TRBV6-5; TRBD2 aligns across 9 bases. The length of the CDR3 is 18 residues. Germline values: CDR1 MNHEY, CDR2 SVGAGI. The V and J ends lost 0 bases and 8 bases, in that order; junction bases with no gene match: 14. The chain's CDR3 is CASSYSFSGGLGVDEQFF. CDR3 coding DNA: TGTGCCAGCAGTTACTCATTTAGCGGGGGTTTGGGTGTCGATGAGCAGTTCTTC.

The chain combines TRBV11-2 with TRBJ2-5; tentatively, D is TRBD1 or TRBD2 (5 bases each). Trimming took off 5 bases at V and 3 bases at J, with 22 bases between the two ends. Germline V gives CDR1 SGHAT, CDR2 FQNNGV. This CDR3 has 17 residues. The CDR3 sequence is CASSRPGRRGLKETQYF. The CDR3, as DNA: TGTGCCAGCAGCCGCCCAGGGAGAAGGGGTCTAAAAGAGACCCAGTACTTC.

This clonotype came up a few times. The chain links TRBV6-5 to TRBJ2-7; D unresolved. The CDR3 runs 15 residues. Trimming took off 2 bases at V and 3 bases at J, with 14 bases between the two ends. CDR1 is MNHEY and CDR2 is SVGAGI in the germline V gene. This CDR3 reads CASSYTGQILYEQYF. Here the CDR3 DNA reads TGTGCCAGCAGTTACACCGGGCAGATCCTCTACGAGCAGTACTTC.

This clonotype was observed a few times. This chain uses TRBV20-1 with TRBJ1-3; TRBD1 matches at 8 bases. The CDR3 runs 15 residues. V was clipped by 4 bases and J by 8 bases; unmatched bases: 13. Germline V gives CDR1 DFQATT, CDR2 SNEGSKA (reference sequence). The CDR3 protein is CSAIFILGQGHTIYF. In nucleotides, the CDR3 is TGCAGTGCTATTTTTATCCTTGGACAGGGACACACCATATATTTT.

This clonotype turned up a few times. J is TRBJ1-5 and V is TRBV2; D uncertain. Trimming cost V 8 bases and J 3 bases, with 8 bases left between them. This CDR3 spans 12 amino acids. CDR1 SNHLY and CDR2 FYNNEI come from the germline V gene. The CDR3 DNA reads as TGTGCCAGCGCGGGCTACAATCAGCCCCAGCATTTT. Translating gives CASAGYNQPQHF.

This rearrangement joins TRBV7-6 to TRBJ2-5; 9 positions agree with TRBD2. The CDR3 sequence is 14 residues long. V was pared by 3 bases and J by 11 bases, with 10 bases of the junction left unmatched. Germline assignment: CDR1 SGHVS and CDR2 FNYEAQ. CDR3 sequence reads: CASSFLAGAREQYF. The DNA of the CDR3 is TGTGCCAGCAGCTTTTTAGCGGGGGCGCGAGAGCAGTACTTC.